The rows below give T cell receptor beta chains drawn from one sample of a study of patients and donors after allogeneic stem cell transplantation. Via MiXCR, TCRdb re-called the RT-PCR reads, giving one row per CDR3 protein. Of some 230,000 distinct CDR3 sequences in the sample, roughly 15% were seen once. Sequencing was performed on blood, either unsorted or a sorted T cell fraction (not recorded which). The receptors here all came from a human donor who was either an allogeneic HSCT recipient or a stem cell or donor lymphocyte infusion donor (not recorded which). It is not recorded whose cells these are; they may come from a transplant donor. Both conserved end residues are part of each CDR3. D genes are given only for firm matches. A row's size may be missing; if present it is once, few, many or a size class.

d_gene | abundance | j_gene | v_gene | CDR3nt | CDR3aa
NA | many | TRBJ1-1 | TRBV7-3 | TGTGCCAGCAGCTCTGGACTCCAGAACACTGAAGCTTTCTTT | CASSSGLQNTEAFF
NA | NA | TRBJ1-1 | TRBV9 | TGTGCCAGCAGCGCTGGGTCATCCCGCGCTTTCTTT | CASSAGSSRAFF
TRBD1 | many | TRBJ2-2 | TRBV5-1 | TGCGCCAGCAGCAGACGGGACAGGGGCGACACCGGGGAGCTGTTTTTT | CASSRRDRGDTGELFF
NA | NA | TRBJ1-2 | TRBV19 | TGTGCCAGCCGTTTAGGAGGGGCTAACTATGGCTACACCTTC | CASRLGGANYGYTF
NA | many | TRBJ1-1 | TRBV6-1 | TGTGCCAGCAGGATACGGGGCCCGAACACTGAAGCTTTCTTT | CASRIRGPNTEAFF
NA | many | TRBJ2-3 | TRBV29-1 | TGCAGCGTTGCGCGAACAGGTGCCTTCGGCACAGATACGCAGTATTTT | CSVARTGAFGTDTQYF
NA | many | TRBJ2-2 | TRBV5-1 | TGCGCCAGCAGCTTGGGCAGGGGCACCGGGGAGCTGTTTTTT | CASSLGRGTGELFF
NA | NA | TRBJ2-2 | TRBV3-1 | TGTGCCAGCAGCCGCAGGGGACGCTACGGATCGGCCGGGGAGCTGTCTTTT | CASSRRGRYGSAGELSF
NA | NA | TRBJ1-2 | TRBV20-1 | TGCAGTGCTCCCCCCGGGACACCTAACTATGGCTACACCTTC | CSAPPGTPNYGYTF
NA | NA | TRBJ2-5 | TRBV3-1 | TGTGCCAGCAGCCAACAGGGCGCCTCCCAAGAGACCCAGTACTTC | CASSQQGASQETQYF
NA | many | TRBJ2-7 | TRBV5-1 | TGCGCCAGCAGCTTGGTGGTCGGGGGCGAGCAGTACTTC | CASSLVVGGEQYF
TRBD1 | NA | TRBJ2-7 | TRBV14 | TGTGCCAGCAGCCCGCGACAGGGACCCAGCTCCTACGAGCAGTACTTC | CASSPRQGPSSYEQYF
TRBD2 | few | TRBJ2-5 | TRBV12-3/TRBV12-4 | TGTGCCAGCAGTAAACCGGGACTAGCGGGAGGGACCCAGTACTTC | CASSKPGLAGGTQYF
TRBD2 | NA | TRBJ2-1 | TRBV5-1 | TGCGCCAGCAGCTTAACGACTAGCGGGGGGAACAATGAGCAGTTCTTC | CASSLTTSGGNNEQFF
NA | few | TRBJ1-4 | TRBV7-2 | TGTGCCAGCAGCTTCCGGGACCCTAATGAAAAACTGTTTTTT | CASSFRDPNEKLFF
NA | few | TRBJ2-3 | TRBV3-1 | TGTGCCAGCAGCCAAGACCCAGGGAGCACAGATACGCAGTATTTT | CASSQDPGSTDTQYF
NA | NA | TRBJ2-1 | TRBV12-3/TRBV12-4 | TGTGCCAGCAGTTTTGACCAATACCGCAATGAGCAGTTCTTC | CASSFDQYRNEQFF